This T cell receptor beta chain was sequenced in a study of long-term antiretroviral therapy in people with HIV. Across the whole study: Samples from the earliest time points predate the 2015 immediate-ART recommendation by about a decade.

Every HIV-positive participant received treatment in the United States. In each sample, roughly 0.95-10 million cryopreserved PBMC were present before DNA extraction. The germline gives CDR1 SGHAT, CDR2 FQNNGV. V lost 5 bases and J lost 0; bases outside the gene matches: 10. The CDR3 has 17 residues. Researchers ran immunoSEQ v3.0 at survey level. Using immunoSEQ multiplex PCR, the repertoire was profiled, and TCRdb retains in-frame clones only, with some absent. The table lists 30,000 to 40,000 clones, about four fifths of them singletons. This TCR was sampled from a man aged 45 to 65 with HIV. Sample: unsorted PBMCs, taken 3 years after starting antiretroviral therapy. The V gene is TRBV11-2, the J gene TRBJ2-1, with TRBD1 identical over 7 bases. Written as DNA, the CDR3 is TGTGCCAGCAGCCGGGACAGACTAATTAGCTCCTACAATGAGCAGTTCTTC. The encoded protein is CASSRDRLISSYNEQFF.